Listed below are T cell receptor beta chains from one sample, sequenced in a study of blood T cells in healthy people across ages. A single record per CDR3 protein comes from TCRdb applying MiXCR to the 5' RACE reads. This repertoire shows nearly 800,000 distinct CDR3 sequences, 56% found once; its top ten account for roughly 25%. What was sequenced was blood. These receptors all come from a middle-aged man in good health. The CDR3 runs from the conserved cysteine through the conserved F or W. D genes are given only for firm matches. Clone size is stated in some rows and not others, as once, few, many or a class when expanded.

j_gene | v_gene | abundance | d_gene | CDR3aa | CDR3nt
TRBJ2-1 | TRBV5-1 | - | - | CASSLRGAEGEQFF | TGCGCCAGCAGCTTGCGGGGGGCCGAGGGTGAGCAGTTCTTC
TRBJ2-5 | TRBV7-3 | once | - | CASSLGGTVEETQYF | TGTGCCAGCAGCTTAGGCGGGACAGTAGAAGAGACCCAGTACTTC
TRBJ2-1 | TRBV7-2 | - | TRBD1 | CASSLRQGGGNEQFF | TGTGCCAGCAGCTTGCGACAGGGTGGGGGCAATGAGCAGTTCTTC
TRBJ2-5 | TRBV27 | few | - | CASSSYDRDREETQYF | TGTGCCAGCAGTTCGTACGACAGAGATAGGGAAGAGACCCAGTACTTC
TRBJ1-2 | TRBV27 | few | - | CASSFESQGSYGYTF | TGTGCCAGCAGTTTTGAATCACAGGGTTCCTATGGCTACACCTTC
TRBJ2-7 | TRBV5-5 | - | - | CASSVQRVREQYF | TGTGCCAGCAGCGTGCAGCGGGTTCGCGAGCAGTACTTC
TRBJ2-4 | TRBV7-8 | - | TRBD1 | CASSFNRGSKNIQYF | TGTGCCAGCAGCTTTAACAGGGGGTCCAAAAACATTCAGTACTTC
TRBJ2-4 | TRBV7-2 | - | - | CASSLAGTNIQYF | TGTGCCAGCAGCTTAGCTGGCACAAACATTCAGTACTTC
TRBJ1-6 | TRBV12-3/TRBV12-4 | - | - | CASSLSSPENSPLHF | TGTGCCAGCAGCCTCAGTAGTCCAGAGAATTCACCCCTCCACTTT
TRBJ2-3 | TRBV20-1 | - | TRBD2 | CSALSGRLADTQYF | TGCAGTGCTCTTAGCGGGAGGCTGGCAGATACGCAGTATTTT
TRBJ2-7 | TRBV6-2/TRBV6-3 | - | - | CASTDRLSYEQYF | TGTGCCAGCACCGACAGGCTCTCCTACGAGCAGTACTTC
TRBJ2-3 | TRBV5-1 | once | TRBD2 | CASSFLGGRLAGVSDTQYF | TGCGCCAGCAGCTTTCTTGGTGGCAGACTAGCGGGAGTGTCAGATACGCAGTATTTT
TRBJ2-1 | TRBV27 | - | TRBD2 | CASSLGSGGPLNNEQFF | TGTGCCAGCAGTTTGGGGTCGGGAGGGCCTCTAAACAATGAGCAGTTCTTC
TRBJ1-5 | TRBV6-1 | few | TRBD1 | CASRITGQGSNNQPQHF | TGTGCCAGCAGAATCACGGGACAGGGAAGTAACAATCAGCCCCAGCATTTT